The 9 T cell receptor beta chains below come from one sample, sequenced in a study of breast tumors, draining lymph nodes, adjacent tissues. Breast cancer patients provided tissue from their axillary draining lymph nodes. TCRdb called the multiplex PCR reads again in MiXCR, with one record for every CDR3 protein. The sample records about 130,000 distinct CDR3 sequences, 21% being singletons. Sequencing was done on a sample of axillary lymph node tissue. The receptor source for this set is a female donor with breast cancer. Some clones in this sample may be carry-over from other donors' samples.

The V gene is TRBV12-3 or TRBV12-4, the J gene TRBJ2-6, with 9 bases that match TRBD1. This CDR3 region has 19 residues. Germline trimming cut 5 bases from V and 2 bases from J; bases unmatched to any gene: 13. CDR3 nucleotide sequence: TGTGCCAGCAGTCGGACAGGGGCCCTTAGTGCGCCTGGGGCCAACGTCCTGACTTTC. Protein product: CASSRTGALSAPGANVLTF.

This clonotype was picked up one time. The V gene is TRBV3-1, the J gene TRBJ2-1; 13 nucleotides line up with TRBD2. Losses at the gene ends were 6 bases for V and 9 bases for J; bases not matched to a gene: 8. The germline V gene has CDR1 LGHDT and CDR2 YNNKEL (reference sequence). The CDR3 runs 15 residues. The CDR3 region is CASRVGLAGDGEQFF. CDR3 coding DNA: TGTGCCAGCAGGGTAGGACTAGCGGGGGACGGTGAGCAGTTCTTC.

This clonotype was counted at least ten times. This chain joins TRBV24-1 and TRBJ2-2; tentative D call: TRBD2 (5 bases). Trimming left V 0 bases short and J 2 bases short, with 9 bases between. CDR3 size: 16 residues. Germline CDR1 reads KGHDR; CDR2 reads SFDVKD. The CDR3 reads CATSDLGRGNTGELFF. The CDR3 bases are TGTGCCACCAGTGATTTGGGCCGGGGAAACACCGGGGAGCTGTTTTTT.

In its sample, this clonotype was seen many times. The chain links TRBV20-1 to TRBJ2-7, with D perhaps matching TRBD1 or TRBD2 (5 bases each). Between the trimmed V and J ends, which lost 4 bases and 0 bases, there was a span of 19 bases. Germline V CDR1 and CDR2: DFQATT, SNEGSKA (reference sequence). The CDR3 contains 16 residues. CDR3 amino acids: CSATDIRTGTSYEQYF. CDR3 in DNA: TGCAGTGCTACTGACATTAGGACGGGGACCTCCTACGAGCAGTACTTC.

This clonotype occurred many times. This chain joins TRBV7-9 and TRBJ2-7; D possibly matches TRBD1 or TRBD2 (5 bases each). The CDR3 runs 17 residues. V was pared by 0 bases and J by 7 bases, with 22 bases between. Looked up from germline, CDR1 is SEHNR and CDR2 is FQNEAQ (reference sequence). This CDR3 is CASSLARGGTGFDEQYF. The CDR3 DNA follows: TGTGCCAGCAGCTTAGCGCGCGGAGGCACAGGATTCGATGAGCAGTACTTC. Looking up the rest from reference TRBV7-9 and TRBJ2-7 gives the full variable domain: DTGVSQNPRHKITKRGQNVTFRCDPISEHNRLYWYRQTLGQGPEFLTYFQNEAQLEKSRLLSDRFSAERPKGSFSTLEIQRTEQGDSAMYLCASSLARGGTGFDEQYFGPGTRLTVT.

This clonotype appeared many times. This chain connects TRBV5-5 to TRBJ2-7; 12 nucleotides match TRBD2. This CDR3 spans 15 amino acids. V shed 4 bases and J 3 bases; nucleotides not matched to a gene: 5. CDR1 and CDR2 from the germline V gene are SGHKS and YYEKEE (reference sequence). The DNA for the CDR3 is TGTGCCAGCAGCCCTGGACTAGCGGGAAACTACGAGCAGTACTTC. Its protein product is CASSPGLAGNYEQYF.

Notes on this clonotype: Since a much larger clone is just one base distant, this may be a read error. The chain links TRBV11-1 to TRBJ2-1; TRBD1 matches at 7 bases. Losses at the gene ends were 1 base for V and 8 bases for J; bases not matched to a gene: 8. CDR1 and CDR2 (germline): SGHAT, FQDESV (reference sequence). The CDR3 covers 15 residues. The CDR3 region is CASSLGQGMYDEQFF. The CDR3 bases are TGTGCCAGCAGCTTAGGACAGGGCATGTACGATGAGCAGTTCTTC.

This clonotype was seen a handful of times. The CDR3 region is CASSMREVMSNQPQHF. The CDR3 DNA reads TGTGCCAGTAGTATGAGGGAGGTGATGAGCAATCAGCCCCAGCATTTT. This sequence joins TRBV19 and TRBJ1-5; no definite D call. CDR1 and CDR2 from the germline V gene are LNHDA and SQIVND (reference sequence). CDR3 length equals 16 residues. V was clipped by 3 bases and J by 1 base, with 13 bases between them.

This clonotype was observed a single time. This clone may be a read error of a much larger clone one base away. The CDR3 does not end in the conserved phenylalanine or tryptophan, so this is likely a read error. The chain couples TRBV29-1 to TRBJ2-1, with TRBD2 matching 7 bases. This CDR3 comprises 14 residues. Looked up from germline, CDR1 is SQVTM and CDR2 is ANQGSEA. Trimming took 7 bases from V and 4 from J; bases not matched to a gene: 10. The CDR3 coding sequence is TGCAGCGCAACCAGGAGCGGGACGTACAATGAGCAGTTCTCC. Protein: CSATRSGTYNEQFS.